The following is a TCR beta chain sequence with its context. Antigen: not known. The observed sequence ends 3 residues before the CDR3 terminus, with the missing tail filled in from the germline J gene. V lost 4 bases to trimming and J lost 6 bases, with 19 bases between them. CDR1 is SGHNT and CDR2 is YYREEE in the germline V gene (reference sequence). The CDR3 totals 15 residues. These data come from a study of T cells in women clearing cervical HPV infection. Study summary: Case blood drawn at lesion detection; control blood after infection cleared. HLA type stays a possible confounder, typing being limited.

Cervical HPV DNA detected by MY09/MY11 PCR, typed by dot-blot. Whole-study results and caveats: Cases carried less TRBV6-7 than controls: about 0.1% versus 0.15%.

Assay used: immunoSEQ multiplex PCR; TCRdb lists only in-frame clones, some missing. Here the sample table reports about 24,000 clones. The receptor was isolated from a woman aged 18 to 75 with a cervical HPV16 infection that either progressed to CIN3+ or cleared (not recorded which). The sample taken for sequencing was blood buffy coat. V is TRBV5-4 and J is TRBJ1-2; D uncertain. The CDR3 reads CASSHPVTREHGYTF. The CDR3 bases that were read are TGTGCCAGCAGCCATCCCGTGACTCGAGAGCATGGC.